These T cell receptor beta chains were read from a single sample in a study of T cell responses to AZD1222 COVID-19 vaccine. Some clones are missing from TCRdb's copy, which holds only in-frame ones; the method was immunoSEQ multiplex PCR. The sample shows 100,000 to 120,000 clones, nearly 90% of them seen only once. This specimen was peripheral blood, taken on day 0 of AZD1222 vaccination. The receptor source for this set is an adult in good health. Each CDR3 is given with its conserved first and last residue. D genes are given only for firm matches. Expanded clones are given a class, and other clones once, few, many or no size at all.

j_gene,abundance,d_gene,v_gene,CDR3aa,CDR3nt
TRBJ2-1,-,-,TRBV14,CASSQVTEQFF,TGTGCCAGCAGCCAAGTGACAGAACAGTTCTTC
TRBJ1-1,once,-,TRBV12-3/TRBV12-4,CASSFGKRAFF,TGTGCCAGCAGTTTTGGCAAGCGAGCTTTCTTT
TRBJ2-7,-,TRBD2,TRBV7-6,CASSGGTSGWYEQYF,TGTGCCAGCAGCGGCGGGACTAGCGGGTGGTACGAGCAGTACTTC
TRBJ1-1,-,-,TRBV12-3/TRBV12-4,CASRRSGAPEAFF,TGTGCCAGCAGGAGATCAGGGGCCCCTGAAGCTTTCTTT
TRBJ2-1,once,TRBD2,TRBV11-2,CASHLGGVKNEQFF,TGTGCCAGTCACTTGGGGGGGGTAAAGAATGAGCAGTTCTTC
TRBJ1-2,-,-,TRBV5-5,CASSPDTYGYTF,TGTGCCAGCAGCCCGGACACCTATGGCTACACCTTC
TRBJ2-1,-,-,TRBV19,CASSIVEGEGRFF,TGTGCCAGTAGTATAGTTGAGGGAGAGGGGCGGTTCTTC
TRBJ2-1,once,-,TRBV5-1,CASSLARGGYNEQFF,TGCGCCAGCAGCTTGGCCAGGGGTGGTTACAATGAGCAGTTCTTC
TRBJ1-4,-,-,TRBV19,CASNLRGANEKLFF,TGTGCCAGTAACCTCAGGGGAGCTAATGAAAAACTGTTTTTT
TRBJ2-3,few,TRBD1,TRBV27,CASADYARTGKTDTQYF,TGTGCCAGCGCCGATTACGCCCGGACAGGGAAGACAGATACGCAGTATTTT
TRBJ1-2,-,-,TRBV28,CASSFQGFYTF,TGTGCCAGCAGTTTCCAGGGTTTTTACACCTTC
TRBJ2-3,once,TRBD2,TRBV24-1,CATSDPRLAGGSTDTQYF,TGTGCCACCAGTGACCCGCGACTAGCGGGAGGGAGCACAGATACGCAGTATTTT
TRBJ2-1,-,TRBD2,TRBV6-2/TRBV6-3,CASSHTRLAGRNEQFF,TGTGCCAGCAGTCACACCAGACTAGCGGGAAGGAATGAGCAGTTCTTC
TRBJ2-5,-,-,TRBV7-7,CASSLVGGIDETQYF,TGTGCTAGCAGCTTAGTCGGCGGGATAGATGAGACCCAGTACTTC
TRBJ1-1,-,-,TRBV7-9,CASSLEMRVAFF,TGTGCCAGCAGCTTAGAGATGAGGGTAGCTTTCTTT
TRBJ2-3,-,TRBD1,TRBV6-5,CASSRTGGSTDTQYF,TGTGCCAGCAGCCGGACAGGGGGAAGCACAGATACGCAGTATTTT
TRBJ1-4,-,-,TRBV28,CASSPGWEKLFF,TGTGCCAGCAGCCCCGGATGGGAAAAACTGTTTTTT
TRBJ1-1,few,-,TRBV10-1,CASSDPNTEAFF,TGCGCCAGCAGTGACCCCAACACTGAAGCTTTCTTT
TRBJ2-1,once,TRBD1,TRBV19,CASSTGGRSLYNEQFF,TGTGCCAGTAGTACAGGGGGCAGAAGTCTTTACAATGAGCAGTTCTTC
TRBJ2-2,-,-,TRBV5-1,CASSLADNTGELFF,TGCGCCAGCAGCTTGGCGGATAACACCGGGGAGCTGTTTTTT
TRBJ1-1,-,-,TRBV6-1,CASSALGAMGNTEAFF,TGTGCCAGCAGTGCGTTGGGGGCCATGGGGAACACTGAAGCTTTCTTT
TRBJ2-1,-,-,TRBV20-1,CSASVGIEQFF,TGCAGTGCTAGTGTCGGGATTGAGCAGTTCTTC
TRBJ1-5,-,TRBD1,TRBV2,CASSELTGGGQPQHF,TGTGCCAGCAGTGAGTTGACAGGGGGGGGTCAGCCCCAGCATTTT
TRBJ1-5,-,TRBD1,TRBV4-3,CASSPHGGQGNQPQHF,TGCGCCAGCAGCCCCCATGGGGGACAGGGCAATCAGCCCCAGCATTTT
TRBJ1-6,-,-,TRBV28,CASSPNPTLPLHF,TGTGCCAGCAGTCCGAACCCCACATTACCCCTCCACTTT
TRBJ2-6,few,-,TRBV5-1,CASSREGLGANVLTF,TGCGCCAGCAGCCGCGAGGGGTTAGGGGCCAACGTCCTGACTTTC
TRBJ1-2,once,TRBD1,TRBV15,CATKQGQNYGYTF,TGTGCCACCAAACAGGGACAGAACTATGGCTACACCTTC
TRBJ1-1,-,-,TRBV27,CASSLSRGLEAFF,TGTGCCAGCAGTTTATCTAGGGGACTTGAAGCTTTCTTT
TRBJ1-1,-,TRBD1,TRBV28,CASSSSDRGAFF,TGTGCCAGCAGTTCCTCGGACAGGGGAGCTTTCTTT
TRBJ1-1,-,TRBD1,TRBV3-1/TRBV3-2,CASSRRDRGEAFF,TGTGCCAGCAGCCGCCGGGACAGGGGTGAAGCTTTCTTT
TRBJ1-1,-,-,TRBV6-5,CASSYSRGTTEAFF,TGTGCCAGCAGTTACTCCCGGGGCACCACTGAAGCTTTCTTT
TRBJ1-3,-,TRBD1,TRBV7-8,CASSPRTGLGNTIYF,TGTGCCAGCAGCCCCCGGACAGGGCTGGGAAACACCATATATTTT
TRBJ1-4,-,-,TRBV5-1,CASSSDRTATNEKLFF,TGCGCCAGCAGCTCCGACCGGACAGCAACTAATGAAAAACTGTTTTTT
TRBJ1-2,-,-,TRBV3-1/TRBV3-2,CASSQSDSYGYTF,TGTGCCAGCAGCCAATCAGACAGCTATGGCTACACCTTC
TRBJ2-1,-,TRBD1,TRBV7-9,CASSLVRGTYNEQFF,TGTGCCAGCAGCTTAGTCAGGGGGACCTACAATGAGCAGTTCTTC
TRBJ1-1,few,TRBD1,TRBV5-1,CASSLGGAGTGRNTEAFF,TGCGCCAGCAGCTTGGGGGGCGCGGGGACAGGGCGGAACACTGAAGCTTTCTTT
TRBJ1-6,-,TRBD1,TRBV7-2,CASSFPSTGGESLHF,TGTGCCAGCAGCTTCCCTTCGACAGGGGGCGAGTCCCTCCACTTT
TRBJ1-1,-,-,TRBV9,CASSGTETNTEAFF,TGTGCCAGCAGCGGGACAGAAACGAACACTGAAGCTTTCTTT
TRBJ2-3,-,TRBD1,TRBV6-6,CASLPRDRVDTQYF,TGTGCCAGCCTGCCCCGGGACAGGGTCGATACGCAGTATTTT
TRBJ2-1,-,-,TRBV18,CASSPLRASSDNEQFF,TGTGCCAGCTCACCATTACGGGCTAGCAGCGACAATGAGCAGTTCTTC
TRBJ1-6,-,-,TRBV6-5,CASTYGVGESPLHF,TGTGCCAGCACCTACGGGGTAGGAGAATCACCCCTCCACTTT
TRBJ1-4,-,-,TRBV4-1,CASSQAGGGANEKLFF,TGCGCCAGCAGCCAAGCGGGCGGAGGAGCTAATGAAAAACTGTTTTTT
TRBJ2-5,-,TRBD2,TRBV9,CASSVGSLAGAETQYF,TGTGCCAGCAGCGTAGGAAGTCTAGCGGGAGCAGAGACCCAGTACTTC
TRBJ1-2,-,TRBD1,TRBV5-1,CASSLRPGTDGYTF,TGCGCCAGCAGCCTCAGACCCGGGACAGATGGCTACACCTTC
TRBJ1-6,few,TRBD1,TRBV19,CASSNGADRGSLF,TGTGCCAGTAGTAACGGCGCCGACAGGGGCTCGTTATTT
TRBJ1-5,-,-,TRBV28,CASRDRGQFNQPQHF,TGTGCCAGCAGGGACCGAGGACAGTTTAATCAGCCCCAGCATTTT
TRBJ1-2,-,-,TRBV5-1,CASSLDHFETLTGYTF,TGCGCCAGCAGCTTGGACCACTTCGAAACTCTAACCGGCTACACCTTC
TRBJ1-2,-,-,TRBV3-1/TRBV3-2,CASSTYPGNYGYTF,TGTGCCAGCAGCACTTATCCAGGGAACTATGGCTACACCTTC
TRBJ2-3,-,-,TRBV28,CASTTQSTDTQYF,TGTGCCAGCACGACACAAAGCACAGATACGCAGTATTTT
TRBJ2-7,-,-,TRBV2,CASSDSRERSEQYF,TGTGCCAGCAGTGACTCCAGGGAGAGGTCCGAGCAGTACTTC
TRBJ1-6,-,-,TRBV27,CASSLGRDSPLHF,TGTGCCAGCAGTTTAGGCAGGGATTCACCCCTCCACTTT
TRBJ2-1,-,TRBD2,TRBV7-9,CASSPSGNEQFF,TGTGCCAGCAGCCCTAGCGGGAATGAGCAGTTCTTC
TRBJ2-5,-,-,TRBV7-2,CASSPGGRGETQYF,TGTGCCAGCAGCCCCGGGGGGCGGGGGGAGACCCAGTACTTC
TRBJ1-2,few,-,TRBV2,CASSVDPTFYGYTF,TGTGCCAGCAGTGTGGACCCTACATTTTATGGCTACACCTTC
TRBJ1-1,-,-,TRBV29-1,CSVEETANTEAFF,TGCAGCGTGGAGGAGACAGCGAACACTGAAGCTTTCTTT
TRBJ1-2,-,-,TRBV5-1,CASSPGDTRYGYTF,TGCGCCAGCAGCCCAGGGGACACGAGGTATGGCTACACCTTC
TRBJ1-2,-,-,TRBV19,CASSDFGQVNYGYTF,TGTGCCAGTAGTGATTTTGGACAAGTGAACTATGGCTACACCTTC